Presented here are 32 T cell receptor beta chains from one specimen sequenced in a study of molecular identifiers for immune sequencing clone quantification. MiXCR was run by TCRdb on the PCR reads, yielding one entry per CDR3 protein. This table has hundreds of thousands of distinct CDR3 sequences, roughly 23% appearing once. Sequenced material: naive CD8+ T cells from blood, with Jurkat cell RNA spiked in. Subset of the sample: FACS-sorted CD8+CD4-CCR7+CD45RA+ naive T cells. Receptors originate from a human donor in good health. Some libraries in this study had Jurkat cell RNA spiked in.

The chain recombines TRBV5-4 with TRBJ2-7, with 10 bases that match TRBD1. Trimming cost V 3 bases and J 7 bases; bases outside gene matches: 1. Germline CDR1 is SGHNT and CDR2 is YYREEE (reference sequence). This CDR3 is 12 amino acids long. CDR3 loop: CASSWGQGEQYF. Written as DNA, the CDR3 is TGTGCCAGCAGCTGGGGACAGGGGGAGCAGTACTTC.

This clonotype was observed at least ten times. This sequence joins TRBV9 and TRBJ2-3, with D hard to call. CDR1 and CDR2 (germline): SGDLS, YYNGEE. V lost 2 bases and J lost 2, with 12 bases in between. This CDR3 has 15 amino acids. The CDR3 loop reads CASSVESGFTDTQYF. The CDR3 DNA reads TGTGCCAGCAGCGTGGAGAGTGGTTTCACAGATACGCAGTATTTT.

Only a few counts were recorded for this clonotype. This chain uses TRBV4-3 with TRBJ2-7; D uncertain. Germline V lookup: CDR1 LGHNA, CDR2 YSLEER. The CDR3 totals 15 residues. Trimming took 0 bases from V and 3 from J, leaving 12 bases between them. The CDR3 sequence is CASSQDMGRVYEQYF. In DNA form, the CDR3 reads TGCGCCAGCAGCCAAGATATGGGTAGGGTCTACGAGCAGTACTTC.

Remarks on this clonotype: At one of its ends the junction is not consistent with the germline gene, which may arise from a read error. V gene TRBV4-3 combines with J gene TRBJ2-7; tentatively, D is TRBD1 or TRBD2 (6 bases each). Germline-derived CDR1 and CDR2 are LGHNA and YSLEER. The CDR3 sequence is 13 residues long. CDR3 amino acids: CARSPLEGGGQYF. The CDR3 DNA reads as TGCGCCCGCAGCCCACTCGAGGGGGGTGGGCAGTACTTC.

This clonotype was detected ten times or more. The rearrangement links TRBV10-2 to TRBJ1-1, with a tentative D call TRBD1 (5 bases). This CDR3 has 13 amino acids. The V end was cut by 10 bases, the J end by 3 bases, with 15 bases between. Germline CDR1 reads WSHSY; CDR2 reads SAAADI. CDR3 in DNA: TGCGCCATTTCCTGGGGGTTTGACACTGAAGCTTTCTTT. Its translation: CAISWGFDTEAFF.

DNA of the CDR3: TGTGCCAGCAGCAAAGTGTGCGGGGGGGCCTACAATGAGCAGTTCTTC. It encodes CASSKVCGGAYNEQFF. The chain carries TRBV21-1 and TRBJ2-1; TRBD2, the D gene given by the table, was not confirmed from the DNA. TRBV21-1 is designated a pseudogene. The CDR3 spans 16 residues.

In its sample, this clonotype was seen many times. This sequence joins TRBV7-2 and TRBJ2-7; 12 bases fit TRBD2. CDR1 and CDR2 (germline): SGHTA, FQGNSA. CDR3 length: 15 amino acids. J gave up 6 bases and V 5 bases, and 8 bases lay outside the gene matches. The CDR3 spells CASSPGTSGFGEQYF. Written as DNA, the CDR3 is TGTGCCAGCAGCCCGGGGACTAGCGGGTTCGGCGAGCAGTACTTC.

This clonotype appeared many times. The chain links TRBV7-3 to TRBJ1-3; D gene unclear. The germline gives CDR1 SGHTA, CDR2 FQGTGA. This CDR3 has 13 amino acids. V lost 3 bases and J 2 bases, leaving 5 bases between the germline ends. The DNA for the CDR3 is TGTGCCAGCAGCTTTGGTACTGGAAACACCATATATTTT. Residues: CASSFGTGNTIYF. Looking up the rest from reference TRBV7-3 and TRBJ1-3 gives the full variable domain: GAGVSQTPSNKVTEKGKYVELRCDPISGHTALYWYRQSLGQGPEFLIYFQGTGAADDSGLPNDRFFAVRPEGSVSTLKIQRTERGDSAVYLCASSFGTGNTIYFGEGSWLTVV.

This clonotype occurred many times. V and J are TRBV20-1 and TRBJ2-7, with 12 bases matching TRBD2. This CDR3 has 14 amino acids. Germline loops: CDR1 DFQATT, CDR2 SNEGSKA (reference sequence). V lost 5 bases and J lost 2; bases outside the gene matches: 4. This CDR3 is CSAPWTSGTYEQYF. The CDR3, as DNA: TGCAGTGCTCCGTGGACTAGCGGGACCTACGAGCAGTACTTC.

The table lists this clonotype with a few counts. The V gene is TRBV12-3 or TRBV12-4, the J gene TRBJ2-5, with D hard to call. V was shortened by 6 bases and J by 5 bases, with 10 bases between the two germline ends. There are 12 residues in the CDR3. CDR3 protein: CASSPSRETQYF. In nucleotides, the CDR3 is TGTGCCAGCAGCCCTTCCAGGGAGACCCAGTACTTC.

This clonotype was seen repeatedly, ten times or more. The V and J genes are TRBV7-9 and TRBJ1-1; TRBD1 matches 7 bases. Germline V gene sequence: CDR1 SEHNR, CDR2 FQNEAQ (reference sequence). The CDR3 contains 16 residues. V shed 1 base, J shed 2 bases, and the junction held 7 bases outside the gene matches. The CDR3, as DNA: TGTGCCAGCAGCTTAGTGATAGGGGGCTTAAACACTGAAGCTTTCTTT. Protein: CASSLVIGGLNTEAFF.

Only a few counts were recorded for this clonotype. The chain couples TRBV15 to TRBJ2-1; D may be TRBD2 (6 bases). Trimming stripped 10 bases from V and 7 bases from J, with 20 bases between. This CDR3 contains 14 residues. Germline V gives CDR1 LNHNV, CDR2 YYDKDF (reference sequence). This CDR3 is CAIPWSGVGNEQFF. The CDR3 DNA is TGTGCCATACCATGGTCGGGAGTAGGTAATGAGCAGTTCTTC.

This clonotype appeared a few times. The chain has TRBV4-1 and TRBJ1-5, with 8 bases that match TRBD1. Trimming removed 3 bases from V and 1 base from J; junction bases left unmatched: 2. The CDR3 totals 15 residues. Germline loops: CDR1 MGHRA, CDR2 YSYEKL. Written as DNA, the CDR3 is TGCGCCAGCAGCCAGGACAGGGCGAGCAATCAGCCCCAGCATTTT. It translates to CASSQDRASNQPQHF.

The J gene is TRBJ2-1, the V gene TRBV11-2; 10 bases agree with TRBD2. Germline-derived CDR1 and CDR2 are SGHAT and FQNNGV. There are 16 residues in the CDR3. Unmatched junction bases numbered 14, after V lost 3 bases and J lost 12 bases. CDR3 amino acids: CASSLTAGGSNAAQFF. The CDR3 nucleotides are TGTGCCAGCAGCTTGACAGCGGGGGGGTCGAACGCTGCGCAGTTCTTC.

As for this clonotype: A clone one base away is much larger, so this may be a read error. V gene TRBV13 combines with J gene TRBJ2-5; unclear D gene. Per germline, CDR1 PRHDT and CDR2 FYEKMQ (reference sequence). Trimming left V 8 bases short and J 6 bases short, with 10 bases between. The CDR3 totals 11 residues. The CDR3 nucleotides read TGTGCCAGCCAGAGAACGAAGACCCAGTACTTC. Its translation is CASQRTKTQYF. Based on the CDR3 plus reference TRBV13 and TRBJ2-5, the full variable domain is AAGVIQSPRHLIKEKRETATLKCYPIPRHDTVYWYQQGPGQDPQFLISFYEKMQSDKGSIPDRFSAQQFSDYHSELNMSSLELGDSALYFCASQRTKTQYFGPGTRLLVL.

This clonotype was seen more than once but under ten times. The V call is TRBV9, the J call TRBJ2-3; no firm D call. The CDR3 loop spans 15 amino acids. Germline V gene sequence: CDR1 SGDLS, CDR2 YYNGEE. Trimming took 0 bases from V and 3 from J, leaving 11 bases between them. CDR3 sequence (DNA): TGTGCCAGCAGCGTAGACGGTGCTGGGACAGATACGCAGTATTTT. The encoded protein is CASSVDGAGTDTQYF.

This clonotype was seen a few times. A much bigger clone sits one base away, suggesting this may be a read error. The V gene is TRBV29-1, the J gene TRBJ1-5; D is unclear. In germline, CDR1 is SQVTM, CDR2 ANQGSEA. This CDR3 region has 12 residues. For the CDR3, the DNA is TGCAACGTTGTTTGGGGCAATCAGCCCCAGCATTTT. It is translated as CNVVWGNQPQHF.

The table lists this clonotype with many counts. The CDR3 protein is CASSLWDRGLSEAFF. For the CDR3, the DNA is TGTGCCAGCAGTTTGTGGGACAGGGGGCTAAGTGAAGCTTTCTTT. The chain uses TRBV12-3 or TRBV12-4 and TRBJ1-1; 12 bases align to TRBD1. J lost 7 bases, V lost 3 bases, and 6 bases had no gene match. CDR3 length equals 15 residues.

Written as DNA, the CDR3 is TGTGCCAGCAGGTCGCAATACAGCTACAACGCCCGAGGGGACGAGCAGTACTTC. Translated: CASRSQYSYNARGDEQYF. The chain uses TRBV6-2 or TRBV6-3 and TRBJ2-7; either TRBD1 or TRBD2 may fit D (5 bases each). This CDR3 comprises 18 residues. CDR1 MNHEY and CDR2 SVGEGT come from the germline V gene. V was pared by 6 bases and J by 5 bases, with 29 bases between.

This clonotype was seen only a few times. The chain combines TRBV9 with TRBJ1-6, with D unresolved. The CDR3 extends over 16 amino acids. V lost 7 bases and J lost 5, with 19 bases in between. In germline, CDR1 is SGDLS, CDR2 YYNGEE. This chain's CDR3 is CASGYDTIGDNSPLHF. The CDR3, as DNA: TGTGCCAGCGGTTATGATACGATTGGCGATAATTCACCCCTCCACTTT.

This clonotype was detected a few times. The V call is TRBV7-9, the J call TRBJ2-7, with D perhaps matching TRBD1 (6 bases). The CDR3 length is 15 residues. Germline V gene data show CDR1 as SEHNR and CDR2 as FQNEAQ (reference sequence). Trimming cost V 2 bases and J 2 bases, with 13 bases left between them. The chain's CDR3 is CASSLSPGAAYEQYF. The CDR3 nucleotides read TGTGCCAGCAGCTTATCTCCAGGGGCTGCCTACGAGCAGTACTTC.

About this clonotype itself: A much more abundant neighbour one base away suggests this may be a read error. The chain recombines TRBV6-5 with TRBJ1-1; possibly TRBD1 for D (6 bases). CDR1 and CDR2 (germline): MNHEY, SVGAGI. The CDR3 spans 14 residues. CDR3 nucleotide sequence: TGTGCCAGCAGTCAGACTCCCAGGGGCACTGTAGCTTTCTTT. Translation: CASSQTPRGTVAFF.

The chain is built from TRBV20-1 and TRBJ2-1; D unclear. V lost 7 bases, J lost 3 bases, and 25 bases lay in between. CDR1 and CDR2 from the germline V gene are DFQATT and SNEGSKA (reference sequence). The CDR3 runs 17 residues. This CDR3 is CSVPEESGTYLYNEQFF. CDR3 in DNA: TGCAGTGTCCCCGAGGAGTCCGGAACTTACCTCTACAATGAGCAGTTCTTC.

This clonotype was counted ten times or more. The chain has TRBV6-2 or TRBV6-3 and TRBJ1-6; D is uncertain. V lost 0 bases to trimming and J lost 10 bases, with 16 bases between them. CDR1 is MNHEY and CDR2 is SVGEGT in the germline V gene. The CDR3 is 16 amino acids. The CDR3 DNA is TGTGCCAGCAGTTACTCGGGCAGGCCCGTGATGTCACCCCTCCACTTT. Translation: CASSYSGRPVMSPLHF.

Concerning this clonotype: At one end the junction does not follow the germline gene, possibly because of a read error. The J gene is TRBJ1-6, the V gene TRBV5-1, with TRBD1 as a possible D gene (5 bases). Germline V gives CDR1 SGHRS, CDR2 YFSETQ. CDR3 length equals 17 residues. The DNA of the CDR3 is TGCGCCAGCAGCTTGGGGGACGGAAACCGTTATAATTCACCCCTCCTCTTT. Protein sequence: CASSLGDGNRYNSPLLF.

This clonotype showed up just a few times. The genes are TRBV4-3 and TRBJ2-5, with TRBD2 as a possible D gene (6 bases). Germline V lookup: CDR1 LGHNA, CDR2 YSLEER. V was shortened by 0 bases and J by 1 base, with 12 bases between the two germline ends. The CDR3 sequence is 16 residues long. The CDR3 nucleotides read TGCGCCAGCAGCCAAGATCTGGGAGGACTCCAAGAGACCCAGTACTTC. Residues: CASSQDLGGLQETQYF.

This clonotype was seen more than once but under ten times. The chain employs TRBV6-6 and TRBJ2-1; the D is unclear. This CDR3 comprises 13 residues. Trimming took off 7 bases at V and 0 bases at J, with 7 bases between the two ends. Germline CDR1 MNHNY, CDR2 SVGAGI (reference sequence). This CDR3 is CASKQNSYNEQFF. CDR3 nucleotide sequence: TGTGCCAGCAAACAGAACTCCTACAATGAGCAGTTCTTC.

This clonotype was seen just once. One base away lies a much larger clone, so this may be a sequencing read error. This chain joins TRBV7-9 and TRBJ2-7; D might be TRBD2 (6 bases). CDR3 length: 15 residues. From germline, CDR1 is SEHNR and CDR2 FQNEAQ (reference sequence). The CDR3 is CASSNPPGVSYERYF. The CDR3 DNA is TGTGCCAGCAGCAACCCCCCGGGGGTCTCCTACGAGCGGTACTTC. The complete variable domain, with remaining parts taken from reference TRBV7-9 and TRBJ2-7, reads DTGVSQNPRHKITKRGQNVTFRCDPISEHNRLYWYRQTLGQGPEFLTYFQNEAQLEKSRLLSDRFSAERPKGSFSTLEIQRTEQGDSAMYLCASSNPPGVSYERYFGPGTRLTVT.

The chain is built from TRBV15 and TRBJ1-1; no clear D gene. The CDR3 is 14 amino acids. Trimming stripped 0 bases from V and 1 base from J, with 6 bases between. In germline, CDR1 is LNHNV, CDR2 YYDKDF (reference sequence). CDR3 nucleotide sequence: TGTGCCACCAGCAGAGATATGGGGAACACTGAAGCTTTCTTT. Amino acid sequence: CATSRDMGNTEAFF.

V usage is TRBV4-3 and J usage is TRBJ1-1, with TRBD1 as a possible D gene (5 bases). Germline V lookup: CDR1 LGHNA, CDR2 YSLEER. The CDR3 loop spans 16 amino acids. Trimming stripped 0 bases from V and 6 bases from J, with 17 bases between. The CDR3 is CASSQDPWARDAEAFF. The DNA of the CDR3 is TGCGCCAGCAGCCAAGATCCTTGGGCTAGGGACGCTGAAGCTTTCTTT.

CDR3 sequence: CASSAHPTGVEQYF. As DNA, the CDR3 is TGTGCCAGTAGTGCCCATCCGACAGGGGTCGAGCAGTACTTC. The chain is built from TRBV19 and TRBJ2-7, with 8 nucleotides matching TRBD1. The CDR3 runs to 14 residues. With 5 bases clipped from V and 6 bases from J, the junction kept 9 bases outside the gene matches. Germline values: CDR1 LNHDA, CDR2 SQIVND (reference sequence).

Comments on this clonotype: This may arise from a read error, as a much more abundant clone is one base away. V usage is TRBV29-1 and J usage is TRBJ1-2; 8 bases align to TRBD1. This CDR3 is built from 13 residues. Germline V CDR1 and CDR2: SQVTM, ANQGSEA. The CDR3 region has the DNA TGCGGCGTTGTGGGACAGGCATCCTATGGCTACACCTTC. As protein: CGVVGQASYGYTF.